One and the same sample provided the 22 T cell receptor beta chains below, sequenced in a study of T cell repertoires in cytomegalovirus infection. Via MiXCR, TCRdb re-called the reads, giving one row per CDR3 protein. The sample lists a few hundred thousand distinct CDR3 sequences, around 9.5% occurring once. Sequenced: PBMCs. The receptors shown here come from a human donor in good health (CMV status not recorded). Some clones in this sample may be carry-over from other donors' samples.

The chain links TRBV27 to TRBJ1-2; the D gene is possibly TRBD1 (5 bases). Germline V gene lookup returns CDR1 MNHEY and CDR2 SMNVEV (reference sequence). V lost 3 bases to trimming and J lost 1 base, with 15 bases between them. The CDR3 extends over 16 amino acids. Written as DNA, the CDR3 is TGTGCCAGCAGTTTTGGGGGTATTGGGGGTAACTATGGCTACACCTTC. It is translated as CASSFGGIGGNYGYTF.

This clonotype was recorded many times. The gene calls are TRBV7-9 and TRBJ2-1, with TRBD1 identical over 7 bases. CDR1 and CDR2 from the germline V gene are SEHNR and FQNEAQ (reference sequence). This CDR3 has 16 amino acids. V lost 0 bases, J lost 4 bases, and 6 bases stayed unmatched. The CDR3 bases are TGTGCCAGCAGCTTAGCGTCTAGCAGGGGGTACAATGAGCAGTTCTTC. This gives the protein CASSLASSRGYNEQFF.

This clonotype showed up many times. The chain joins TRBV7-6 to TRBJ2-5; D possibly uses TRBD1 or TRBD2 (5 bases each). The CDR3 sequence is 14 residues long. Trimming left V 4 bases short and J 2 bases short, with 11 bases between. From germline, CDR1 is SGHVS and CDR2 FNYEAQ. This CDR3 is CASSWGTGQETQYF. DNA for the CDR3: TGTGCCAGCAGCTGGGGGACGGGGCAAGAGACCCAGTACTTC.

The CDR3 bases are TGCAGTGCTAGGGGCAGGGAGGGGGTGCGGGAGACCCAGTACTTC. Protein sequence: CSARGREGVRETQYF. This chain uses TRBV20-1 with TRBJ2-5; tentatively, D is TRBD2 (7 bases). V gave up 3 bases and J gave up 5 bases, with 19 bases separating them. CDR3 length: 15 residues. Germline V lookup: CDR1 DFQATT, CDR2 SNEGSKA (reference sequence).

V and J are TRBV13 and TRBJ2-1; TRBD1 is a possible D gene (5 bases). There are 15 residues in the CDR3. Germline V gene sequence: CDR1 PRHDT, CDR2 FYEKMQ (reference sequence). V was pared by 4 bases and J by 6 bases, with 16 bases between. CDR3 DNA: TGTGCCAGCAGCTGGGGCGCCCCAGGACCCAATGAGCAGTTCTTC. It translates to CASSWGAPGPNEQFF.

This clonotype was found a few times. The V and J genes are TRBV12-3 or TRBV12-4 and TRBJ1-1, with D possibly TRBD1 on 5 matching bases. Trimming removed 8 bases at V and 3 bases at J, with 19 bases between. The CDR3 has 15 residues. The CDR3 bases are TGTGCCAGCTCGCGATCGACAGTAAGTCACACTGAAGCTTTCTTT. Translated: CASSRSTVSHTEAFF.

This clonotype was detected many times. The chain combines TRBV19 with TRBJ1-5; 8 bases map to TRBD1. The CDR3 sequence is 17 residues long. V lost 7 bases to trimming and J lost 0 bases; unmatched junction nucleotides: 11. CDR1 LNHDA and CDR2 SQIVND come from the germline V gene (reference sequence). In DNA, the CDR3 is TGTGCCAGTACCTCTGGGCAGGGGGCGAATAGCAATCAGCCCCAGCATTTT. Protein product: CASTSGQGANSNQPQHF.

This clonotype was detected a few times. This chain connects TRBV7-8 to TRBJ2-7, with a possible D match to TRBD2 (5 bases). V was cut by 1 base and J by 3 bases, with 10 bases left in between. The CDR3 extends over 14 amino acids. Germline CDR1 and CDR2: SGHVS and FQNEAQ. The CDR3: CASSLGREDYEQYF. Written as DNA, the CDR3 is TGTGCCAGCAGCTTAGGACGGGAAGACTACGAGCAGTACTTC.

Ten or more counts support this clonotype. The genes are TRBV27 and TRBJ2-1; D is uncertain. Germline V gives CDR1 MNHEY, CDR2 SMNVEV (reference sequence). V shed 3 bases and J shed 1 base, with 7 bases lying between them. The CDR3 totals 14 residues. CDR3 residues: CASSFPPSYNEQFF. The CDR3 bases are TGTGCCAGCAGTTTTCCCCCGTCCTACAATGAGCAGTTCTTC.

The table lists this clonotype with a few counts. This may be a read error: a much more frequent sequence differs by one nucleotide. The chain has TRBV28 and TRBJ2-1; 10 nucleotides agree with TRBD1. The V gene's germline CDR1 is MDHEN and CDR2 SYDVKM. The CDR3 runs 13 residues. Trimming at V came to 6 bases and at J to 7 bases, leaving 3 bases not matched to a gene. This CDR3 is CASRRTGGNEQFF. The DNA of the CDR3 is TGTGCCAGCAGGCGGACAGGGGGGAATGAGCAGTTCTTC.

The chain employs TRBV11-3 and TRBJ2-1; TRBD2 agrees at 12 bases. The germline V gene has CDR1 SGHNT and CDR2 YENEEA. V shed 5 bases and J 9 bases; nucleotides not matched to a gene: 5. The CDR3 covers 14 residues. The CDR3 is CASSRLAGEGEQFF. The CDR3 coding sequence is TGTGCCAGCAGCCGACTAGCGGGAGAGGGTGAGCAGTTCTTC.

This clonotype was detected many times. V is TRBV10-3 and J is TRBJ1-1; D unresolved. The CDR3 consists of 13 residues. Looked up from germline, CDR1 is ENHRY and CDR2 is SYGVKD. Trimming removed 10 bases at V and 1 base at J, with 13 bases between. The CDR3, as DNA: TGTGCCACCCTTAAGACGGGGAACACTGAAGCTTTCTTT. It encodes CATLKTGNTEAFF.

This clonotype was recorded a few times. This chain connects TRBV7-2 to TRBJ1-3; no reliable D call. The CDR3 loop spans 15 amino acids. Germline loops: CDR1 SGHTA, CDR2 FQGNSA. V was clipped by 1 base and J by 2 bases, with 9 bases between them. The CDR3 here is CASSLGYRTGNTIYF. The CDR3 DNA follows: TGTGCCAGCAGCTTAGGCTACAGAACTGGAAACACCATATATTTT.

This clonotype came up many times. The V call is TRBV7-3, the J call TRBJ1-4, with 7 bases identical to TRBD1. This CDR3 is built from 13 residues. After removal of 5 bases from V and 10 bases from J, the junction contained 7 bases not matched to a gene. In germline, CDR1 is SGHTA, CDR2 FQGTGA. In nucleotides, the CDR3 is TGTGCCAGCAGCCTTTCGGCAGGGGGAAAACTGTTTTTT. It translates to CASSLSAGGKLFF.

This clonotype has a handful of counts. J is TRBJ2-5 and V is TRBV5-1; the D is unclear. Germline-derived CDR1 and CDR2 are SGHRS and YFSETQ. Trimming pared 2 bases from V and 4 bases from J, leaving 9 bases between. The CDR3 is 13 amino acids. The CDR3 loop reads CASSFNPRETQYF. The DNA of the CDR3 is TGCGCCAGCAGCTTTAATCCGCGAGAGACCCAGTACTTC.

The V call is TRBV20-1, the J call TRBJ1-1; D ambiguous. Trimming removed 6 bases at V and 4 bases at J, with 15 bases between. CDR3 length: 13 residues. The germline V gene has CDR1 DFQATT and CDR2 SNEGSKA (reference sequence). The CDR3 DNA is TGCAGTGCCTCGTGGAGGCTCGGCACTGAAGCTTTCTTT. It codes for CSASWRLGTEAFF.

The chain combines TRBV15 with TRBJ1-1; D may be TRBD1 (5 bases). Germline V gene data show CDR1 as LNHNV and CDR2 as YYDKDF (reference sequence). There are 15 residues in the CDR3. With 3 bases removed from V and 4 bases from J, the gap between germline ends came to 15 bases. The CDR3 region is CATSSFAGRSTEAFF. The CDR3 DNA reads TGTGCCACCAGCAGCTTCGCAGGGAGGAGCACTGAAGCTTTCTTT.

This clonotype was detected many times. The chain is built from TRBV7-2 and TRBJ2-7, with D tentatively TRBD1 or TRBD2 (5 bases each). CDR1 is SGHTA and CDR2 is FQGNSA in the germline V gene. This CDR3 region has 14 residues. V gave up 5 bases and J gave up 0 bases, with 11 bases separating them. As DNA, the CDR3 is TGTGCCAGCAGCCCGGGACGGAGCTCCTACGAGCAGTACTTC. It is translated as CASSPGRSSYEQYF.

The table lists this clonotype with many counts. The chain combines TRBV6-1 with TRBJ1-1; unclear D gene. This CDR3 is built from 11 residues. Germline CDR1 and CDR2: MNHNS and SASEGT. V lost 6 bases and J 7 bases, leaving 9 bases between the germline ends. CDR3 DNA: TGTGCCAGCAGATCTGGGCTTGAAGCTTTCTTT. Translated: CASRSGLEAFF.

This clonotype has a count of ten or more. The chain joins TRBV11-3 to TRBJ2-7; 8 nucleotides line up with TRBD1. The CDR3 covers 15 residues. Losses at the gene ends were 4 bases for V and 0 bases for J; bases not matched to a gene: 5. Per the germline V gene, CDR1 is SGHNT and CDR2 is YENEEA. The CDR3 spells CASSSRTGPSYEQYF. The CDR3 DNA reads TGTGCCAGCAGCTCCCGGACAGGGCCCTCCTACGAGCAGTACTTC.

This chain joins TRBV2 and TRBJ2-3, with 9 bases fitting TRBD2. The CDR3 loop spans 14 amino acids. Germline V lookup: CDR1 SNHLY, CDR2 FYNNEI. V shed 4 bases and J 10 bases; nucleotides not matched to a gene: 9. The CDR3 is CASSVKAGGGSQYF. The CDR3, as DNA: TGTGCCAGCAGTGTTAAAGCGGGGGGTGGCTCGCAGTATTTT.

This clonotype was detected many times. This chain joins TRBV29-1 and TRBJ2-1; TRBD2 is a possible D gene (5 bases). The ends were cut back, 4 bases at V and 0 bases at J, with 13 bases in the middle. This CDR3 is built from 15 residues. Looked up from germline, CDR1 is SQVTM and CDR2 is ANQGSEA. CDR3 DNA: TGCAGCGTTGGCCAGCGGCAGAGCTCCTACAATGAGCAGTTCTTC. Translation gives CSVGQRQSSYNEQFF.